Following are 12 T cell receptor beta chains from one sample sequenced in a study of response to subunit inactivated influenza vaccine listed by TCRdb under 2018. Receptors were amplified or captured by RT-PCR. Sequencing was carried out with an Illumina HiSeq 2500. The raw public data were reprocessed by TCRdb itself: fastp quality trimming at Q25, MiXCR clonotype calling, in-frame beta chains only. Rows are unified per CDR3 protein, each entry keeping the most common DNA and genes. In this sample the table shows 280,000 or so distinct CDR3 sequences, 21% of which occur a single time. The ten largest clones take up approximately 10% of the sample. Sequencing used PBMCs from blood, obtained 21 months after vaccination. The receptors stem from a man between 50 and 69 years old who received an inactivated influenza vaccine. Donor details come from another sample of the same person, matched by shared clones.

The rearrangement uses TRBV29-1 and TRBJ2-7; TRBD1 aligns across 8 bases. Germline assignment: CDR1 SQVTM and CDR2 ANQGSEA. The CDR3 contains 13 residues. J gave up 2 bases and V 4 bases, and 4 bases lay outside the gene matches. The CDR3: CSVVYRGTYEQYF. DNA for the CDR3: TGCAGCGTTGTCTACAGGGGGACCTACGAGCAGTACTTC.

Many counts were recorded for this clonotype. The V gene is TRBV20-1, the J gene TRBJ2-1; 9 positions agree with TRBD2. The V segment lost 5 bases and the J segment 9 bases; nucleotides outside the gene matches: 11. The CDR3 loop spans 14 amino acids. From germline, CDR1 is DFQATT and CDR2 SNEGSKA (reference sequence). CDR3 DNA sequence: TGCAGTGCTGTTAGCGGGAGTAGCGATGGTGAGCAGTTCTTC. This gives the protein CSAVSGSSDGEQFF.

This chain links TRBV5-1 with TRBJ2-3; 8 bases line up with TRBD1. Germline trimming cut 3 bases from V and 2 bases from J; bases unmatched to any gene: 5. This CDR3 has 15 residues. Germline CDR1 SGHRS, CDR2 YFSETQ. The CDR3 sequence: CASSSGQVLTDTQYF. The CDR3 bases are TGCGCCAGCAGCTCGGGACAGGTTCTCACAGATACGCAGTATTTT.

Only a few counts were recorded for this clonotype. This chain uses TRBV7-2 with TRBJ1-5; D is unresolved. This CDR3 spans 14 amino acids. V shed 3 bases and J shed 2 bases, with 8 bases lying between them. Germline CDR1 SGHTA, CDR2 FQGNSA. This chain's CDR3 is CASSLVGRNQPQHF. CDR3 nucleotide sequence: TGTGCCAGCAGCTTGGTAGGTCGCAATCAGCCCCAGCATTTT.

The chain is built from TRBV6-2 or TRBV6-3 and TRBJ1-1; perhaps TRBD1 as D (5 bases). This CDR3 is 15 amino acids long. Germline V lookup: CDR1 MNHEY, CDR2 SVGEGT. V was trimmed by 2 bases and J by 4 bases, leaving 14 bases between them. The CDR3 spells CASSYAGLRGTEAFF. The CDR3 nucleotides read TGTGCCAGCAGTTACGCCGGGCTTAGGGGCACTGAAGCTTTCTTT.

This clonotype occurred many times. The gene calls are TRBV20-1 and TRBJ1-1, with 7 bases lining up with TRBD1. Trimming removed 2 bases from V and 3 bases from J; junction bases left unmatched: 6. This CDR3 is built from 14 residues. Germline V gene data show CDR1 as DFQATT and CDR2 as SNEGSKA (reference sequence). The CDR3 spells CSARIGQGDTEAFF. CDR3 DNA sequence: TGCAGTGCTAGAATAGGCCAGGGGGACACTGAAGCTTTCTTT.

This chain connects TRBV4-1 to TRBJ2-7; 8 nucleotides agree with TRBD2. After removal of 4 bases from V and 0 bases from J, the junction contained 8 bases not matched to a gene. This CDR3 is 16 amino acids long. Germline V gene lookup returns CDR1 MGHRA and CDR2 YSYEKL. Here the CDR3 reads CASSPIPAGASYEQYF. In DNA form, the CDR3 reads TGCGCCAGCAGCCCGATTCCAGCGGGGGCCTCCTACGAGCAGTACTTC.

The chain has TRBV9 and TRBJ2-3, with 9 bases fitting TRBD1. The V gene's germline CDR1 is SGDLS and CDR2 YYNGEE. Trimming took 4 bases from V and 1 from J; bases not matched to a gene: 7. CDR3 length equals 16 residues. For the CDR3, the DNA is TGTGCCAGCAGCCCCCGGACAGGGGAGGGCACAGATACGCAGTATTTT. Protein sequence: CASSPRTGEGTDTQYF.

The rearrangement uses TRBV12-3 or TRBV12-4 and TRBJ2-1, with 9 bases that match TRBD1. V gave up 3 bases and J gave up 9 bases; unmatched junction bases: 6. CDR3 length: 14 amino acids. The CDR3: CASSFADRGGEQFF. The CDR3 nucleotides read TGTGCCAGCAGTTTTGCGGACAGGGGCGGTGAGCAGTTCTTC.

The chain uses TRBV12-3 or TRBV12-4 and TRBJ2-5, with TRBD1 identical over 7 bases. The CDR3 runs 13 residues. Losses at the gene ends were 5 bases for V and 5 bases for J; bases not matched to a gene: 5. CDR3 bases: TGTGCCAGCAGTCACAGGGGAGAGGAGACCCAGTACTTC. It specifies CASSHRGEETQYF.

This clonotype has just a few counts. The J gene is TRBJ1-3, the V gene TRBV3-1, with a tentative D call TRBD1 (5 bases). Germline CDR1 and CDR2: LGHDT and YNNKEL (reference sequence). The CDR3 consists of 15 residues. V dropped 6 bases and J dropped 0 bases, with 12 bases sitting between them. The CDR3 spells CASRSGTFSGNTIYF. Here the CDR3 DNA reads TGTGCCAGCAGGTCCGGGACGTTCTCTGGAAACACCATATATTTT.

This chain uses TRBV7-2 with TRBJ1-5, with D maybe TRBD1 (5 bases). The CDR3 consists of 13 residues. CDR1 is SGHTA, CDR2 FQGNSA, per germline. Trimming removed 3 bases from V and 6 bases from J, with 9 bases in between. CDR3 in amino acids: CASSFRVVQPQHF. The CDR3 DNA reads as TGTGCCAGCAGCTTCAGGGTGGTTCAGCCCCAGCATTTT. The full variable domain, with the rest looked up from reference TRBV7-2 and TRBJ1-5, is GAGVSQSPSNKVTEKGKDVELRCDPISGHTALYWYRQSLGQGLEFLIYFQGNSAPDKSGLPSDRFSAERTGGSVSTLTIQRTQQEDSAVYLCASSFRVVQPQHFGDGTRLSIL.